The table lists the clone carrying this T cell receptor (beta chain) with a few counts. No antigen is known for it. The assay that was used to sequence DNA from cultured CD4+ T cells was the Oncomine TCR Beta short-read assay. Genomic DNA was extracted from cultured CD4+ T cells. One entry per CDR3 protein, called by TCRdb with MiXCR from the PCR reads. Here the sample spans more than 20,000 distinct CDR3 sequences, roughly two fifths being singletons. The sample originates from a study of vaccination and CD4 T cells after COVID-19. The time point here: late sampling 161 to 241 days after vaccination in a few convalescent patients. Treatment specified: roughly 11-day PBMC culture with coronavirus spike peptide pools or control peptides (ViraFEST assay). The CDR3 is 16 amino acids. V lost 1 base and J 0 bases, leaving 13 bases between the germline ends. The germline V gene has CDR1 DFQATT and CDR2 SNEGSKA (reference sequence).

This TCR came from a human donor who had recovered from COVID-19. The sample consisted of CD4+ T cells from blood, cultured in vitro, taken about 7 months after SARS-CoV-2 vaccination. This chain uses TRBV20-1 with TRBJ1-5; D gene uncertain. CDR3 sequence: CSARASGGFSNQPQHF. The CDR3 nucleotides are TGCAGTGCTAGAGCAAGTGGAGGGTTTAGCAATCAGCCCCAGCATTTT.